One and the same sample provided the 14 T cell receptor beta chains below, sequenced in a study of blood T cell repertoires in COVID-19. Sequenced by immunoSEQ multiplex PCR; TCRdb stores in-frame clones only, minus some. The sample includes tens of thousands of clones, 75% to 90% seen only once; the top ten take roughly 0.37%. The specimen was peripheral blood. These receptors were taken from a human donor in a cohort sampled during active COVID-19.

V and J are TRBV19 and TRBJ1-2; a weak D match, TRBD1 (5 bases). The CDR3 runs to 13 residues. From germline, CDR1 is LNHDA and CDR2 SQIVND (reference sequence). Trimming removed 4 bases from V and 4 bases from J, with 10 bases in between. The CDR3 DNA follows: TGTGCCAGTAGTAGCGGGACGGCCTATGGCTACACCTTC. Its protein is CASSSGTAYGYTF.

This clone was found a few times. The chain combines TRBV19 with TRBJ1-1; TRBD1 might be the D (6 bases). The CDR3 contains 14 residues. The germline V gene encodes CDR1 LNHDA and CDR2 SQIVND (reference sequence). The V gene lost 7 bases and the J gene lost 6 bases, with 18 bases spanning the gap. Written as DNA, the CDR3 is TGTGCCAGTACCCTTGGGCAGGGGATGGCTGAAGCTTTCTTT. Amino acid sequence: CASTLGQGMAEAFF.

CDR3 nucleotides: TGTGCCAGCTCTTCTGGGGCCAACGTCCTGACTTTC. Translating gives CASSSGANVLTF. The chain couples TRBV6-6 to TRBJ2-6, with D uncertain. This CDR3 is built from 12 residues. CDR1 is MNHNY, CDR2 SVGAGI, per germline (reference sequence). The ends were cut back, 8 bases at V and 1 base at J, with 3 bases in the middle.

This sequence joins TRBV2 and TRBJ2-4, with TRBD2 matching over 8 bases. With V trimmed by 4 bases and J by 2 bases, 7 bases remained unmatched. The CDR3 is 16 residues long. Germline CDR1 SNHLY, CDR2 FYNNEI. The CDR3 region is CASSAPRGGTKNIQYF. CDR3 in DNA: TGTGCCAGCAGTGCCCCACGGGGGGGCACCAAAAACATTCAGTACTTC. The variable domain in full, with the rest retrieved from reference TRBV2 and TRBJ2-4, is EPEVTQTPSHQVTQMGQEVILRCVPISNHLYFYWYRQILGQKVEFLVSFYNNEISEKSEIFDDQFSVERPDGSNFTLKIRSTKLEDSAMYFCASSAPRGGTKNIQYFGAGTRLSVL.

The chain carries TRBV7-9 and TRBJ1-4; D is undetermined. The CDR3 has 12 residues. Trimming pared 10 bases from V and 4 bases from J, leaving 10 bases between. Germline loops: CDR1 SEHNR, CDR2 FQNEAQ (reference sequence). The CDR3 sequence: CATRGVNEKLFF. The CDR3 DNA reads as TGTGCCACCCGGGGTGTTAATGAAAAACTGTTTTTT.

The chain carries TRBV7-9 and TRBJ2-7; D may be TRBD2 (5 bases). Germline-derived CDR1 and CDR2 are SEHNR and FQNEAQ (reference sequence). The CDR3 is made up of 14 amino acids. V gave up 4 bases and J gave up 2 bases, with 12 bases separating them. The chain's CDR3 is CASSSNIGAYEQYF. The CDR3 nucleotides are TGTGCCAGCAGCTCAAACATCGGGGCCTACGAGCAGTACTTC. Combining the CDR3 with reference TRBV7-9 and TRBJ2-7 gives the whole variable domain DTGVSQNPRHKITKRGQNVTFRCDPISEHNRLYWYRQTLGQGPEFLTYFQNEAQLEKSRLLSDRFSAERPKGSFSTLEIQRTEQGDSAMYLCASSSNIGAYEQYFGPGTRLTVT.

The J gene is TRBJ1-4, the V gene TRBV5-8; the match to TRBD1 covers 9 bases. The germline CDR1 and CDR2 sequences are SGHTS and YDEGEE. The CDR3 length is 15 residues. V dropped 0 bases and J dropped 7; count of bases not matched to a gene: 4. The CDR3 reads CASSLETGGFEKLFF. The CDR3 coding sequence is TGTGCCAGCAGCTTGGAAACAGGGGGCTTTGAAAAACTGTTTTTT. Full variable domain (remainder filled in from reference TRBV5-8 and TRBJ1-4): EAGVTQSPTHLIKTRGQQATLRCSPISGHTSVYWYQQALGLGLQFLLWYDEGEERNRGNFPPRFSGRQFPNYSSELNVNALELEDSALYLCASSLETGGFEKLFFGSGTQLSVL.

The chain is built from TRBV13 and TRBJ1-1, with D unclear. CDR3 size: 14 residues. With 0 bases removed from V and 3 bases from J, the gap between germline ends came to 8 bases. The germline CDR1 and CDR2 sequences are PRHDT and FYEKMQ (reference sequence). DNA of the CDR3: TGTGCCAGCAGCTTAGGTCCGGGAGACACTGAAGCTTTCTTT. Protein sequence: CASSLGPGDTEAFF.

This chain links TRBV6-6 with TRBJ1-1, with D uncertain. Trimming cost V 8 bases and J 11 bases, with 15 bases left between them. Germline-derived CDR1 and CDR2 are MNHNY and SVGAGI (reference sequence). The CDR3 runs 11 residues. CDR3 in DNA: TGTGCCAGCGCTACGAGGCGAGGGGCTTTCTTT. It specifies CASATRRGAFF.

V gene TRBV2 combines with J gene TRBJ1-2, with unresolved D. Germline CDR1 SNHLY, CDR2 FYNNEI. Between the trimmed V and J ends, which lost 3 bases and 2 bases, there was a span of 7 bases. CDR3 size: 13 residues. The DNA of the CDR3 is TGTGCCAGCAGTGAGAGCAGGAACTATGGCTACACCTTC. Translated: CASSESRNYGYTF.

This clone is a singleton in its sample. The chain has TRBV9 and TRBJ1-3, with 8 bases fitting TRBD1. The germline V gene encodes CDR1 SGDLS and CDR2 YYNGEE. The CDR3 totals 15 residues. Trimming removed 2 bases from V and 3 bases from J; junction bases left unmatched: 4. CDR3 in DNA: TGTGCCAGCAGCGTCGCGGACAGGGTTGGAAACACCATATATTTT. Translating it yields CASSVADRVGNTIYF.

The genes are TRBV5-5 and TRBJ1-5; 7 bases agree with TRBD1. The CDR3 loop spans 16 amino acids. The germline V gene encodes CDR1 SGHKS and CDR2 YYEKEE (reference sequence). J gave up 4 bases and V 4 bases, and 11 bases lay outside the gene matches. The CDR3 region has the DNA TGTGCCAGCAGCCTCTGGGACAGCCGTGAGAATCAGCCCCAGCATTTT. It encodes CASSLWDSRENQPQHF.

In DNA, the CDR3 is TGTGCCAGTAGTACGACTGACAGGGATAATCAGCCCCAGCATTTT. Its translation: CASSTTDRDNQPQHF. V and J are TRBV19 and TRBJ1-5; 7 bases fit TRBD1. CDR3 length: 15 amino acids. Per the germline V gene, CDR1 is LNHDA and CDR2 is SQIVND (reference sequence). Losses at the gene ends were 4 bases for V and 4 bases for J; bases not matched to a gene: 7.

This clone has a single count. The V gene is TRBV6-5, the J gene TRBJ2-7; tentative D call: TRBD2 (7 bases). CDR1 and CDR2 from the germline V gene are MNHEY and SVGAGI. The CDR3 consists of 16 residues. V gave up 0 bases and J gave up 0 bases, with 12 bases separating them. The CDR3 spells CASSYSGGGHSYEQYF. In DNA form, the CDR3 reads TGTGCCAGCAGTTACTCAGGGGGGGGGCACTCCTACGAGCAGTACTTC.